A selection of T cell receptor beta chains follows, all from one sample in a study of response to subunit inactivated influenza vaccine. TCRdb reprocessed the RT-PCR reads via MiXCR and lists one record per CDR3 protein. This repertoire shows about 540,000 distinct CDR3 sequences, roughly 25% found once; its top ten account for approximately 3%. This sample was shared with a second study, whose subject was T cells expressing NK-cell markers.

Sequencing used CD4+ T cells sorted from PBMCs, obtained approximately 13 days after vaccination. The receptors were gathered from a man aged 45 to 65 who received an inactivated influenza vaccine. CDR3s include the opening cysteine and the closing phenylalanine or tryptophan.

V gene	J gene	CDR3 protein
TRBV6-1	TRBJ2-2	CASKRSNTGELFF
TRBV10-3	TRBJ1-2	CAISEGASNYGYTF
TRBV9	TRBJ2-5	CASAQGYQETQYF
TRBV28	TRBJ2-1	CASSSWDRYNEQFF
TRBV30	TRBJ2-2	CAVGTGELFF
TRBV7-2	TRBJ2-1	CASSFPGQGLSGEQFF
TRBV27	TRBJ1-6	CASSLSGTNNSPLHF
TRBV12-3/TRBV12-4	TRBJ2-7	CASSPGGLGGHEQYF
TRBV25-1	TRBJ2-5	CASSRGVGETQYF
TRBV3-1	TRBJ1-2	CASVIRDSYGYTF
TRBV2	TRBJ1-5	CATRGGGTSNQPQHF
TRBV12-3/TRBV12-4	TRBJ2-5	CASNLHNQETQYF
TRBV12-2	TRBJ2-7	CASRLGTGLSEQYF
TRBV7-9	TRBJ1-1	CASSWGRSNTEAFF
TRBV5-6	TRBJ1-2	CASEDNRGAYGYTF
TRBV15	TRBJ2-2	CATSRDVGTGELFF
TRBV4-1	TRBJ1-1	CASSQDQTAGWAEAFF
TRBV5-1	TRBJ1-5	CASSFGVDSNQPQHF
TRBV29-1	TRBJ2-7	CSVVTGLEQYF
TRBV19	TRBJ1-2	CASRLTGEPLIYGYTF
TRBV12-5	TRBJ2-1	CASGLGLHNEQFF
TRBV9	TRBJ2-1	CASSPTAASGSGYNEQFF
TRBV7-2	TRBJ1-6	CASSPRLGRINSPLHF
TRBV7-2	TRBJ2-3	CASSLEAGPTQYF
TRBV15	TRBJ2-7	CATSRDRNSGSYEQYF
TRBV12-3/TRBV12-4	TRBJ1-2	CASSRGRQTNYGYTF
TRBV12-3/TRBV12-4	TRBJ2-1	CASSKRGGPYNEQFF
TRBV9	TRBJ2-2	CASSVGGTGVTGELFF
TRBV18	TRBJ2-1	CASSPPSGVHEQFF
TRBV5-6	TRBJ1-2	CASSRQQARSYGYTF
TRBV4-3	TRBJ2-3	CASPYYRQGGFGDTQYF
TRBV4-3	TRBJ2-1	CASSQDNRREPRDEQFF